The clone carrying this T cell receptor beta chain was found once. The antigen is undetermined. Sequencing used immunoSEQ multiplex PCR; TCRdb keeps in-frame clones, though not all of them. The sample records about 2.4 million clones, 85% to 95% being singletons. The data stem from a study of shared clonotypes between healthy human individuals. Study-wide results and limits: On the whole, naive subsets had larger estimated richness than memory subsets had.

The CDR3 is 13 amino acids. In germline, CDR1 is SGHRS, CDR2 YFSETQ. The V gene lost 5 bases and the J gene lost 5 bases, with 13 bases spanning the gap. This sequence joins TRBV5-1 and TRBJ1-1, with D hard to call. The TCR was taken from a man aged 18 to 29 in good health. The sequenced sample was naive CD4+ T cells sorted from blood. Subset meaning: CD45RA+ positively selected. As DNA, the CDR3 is TGCGCCAGCAGGGAGATGGGGAAGACTGAAGCTTTCTTT. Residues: CASREMGKTEAFF.